This TCR beta chain was sequenced during a study of T cell responses to AZD1222 COVID-19 vaccine. Sequenced by immunoSEQ multiplex PCR; TCRdb stores in-frame clones only, minus some. The sample has around 100,000 clones; approximately 86% are singletons. CDR3 size: 13 residues. CDR1 ENHRY and CDR2 SYGVKD come from the germline V gene. Trimming cost V 5 bases and J 2 bases, with 9 bases left between them. The chain uses TRBV10-3 and TRBJ1-1; D gene unclear. The sequence derives from an adult who received the MenACWY meningococcal vaccine as a control. This specimen consisted of peripheral blood, obtained 28 days after the second dose of the MenACWY control vaccine. CDR3 region: CAISNGLNTEAFF. In DNA, the CDR3 is TGTGCCATCAGTAATGGACTAAACACTGAAGCTTTCTTT.